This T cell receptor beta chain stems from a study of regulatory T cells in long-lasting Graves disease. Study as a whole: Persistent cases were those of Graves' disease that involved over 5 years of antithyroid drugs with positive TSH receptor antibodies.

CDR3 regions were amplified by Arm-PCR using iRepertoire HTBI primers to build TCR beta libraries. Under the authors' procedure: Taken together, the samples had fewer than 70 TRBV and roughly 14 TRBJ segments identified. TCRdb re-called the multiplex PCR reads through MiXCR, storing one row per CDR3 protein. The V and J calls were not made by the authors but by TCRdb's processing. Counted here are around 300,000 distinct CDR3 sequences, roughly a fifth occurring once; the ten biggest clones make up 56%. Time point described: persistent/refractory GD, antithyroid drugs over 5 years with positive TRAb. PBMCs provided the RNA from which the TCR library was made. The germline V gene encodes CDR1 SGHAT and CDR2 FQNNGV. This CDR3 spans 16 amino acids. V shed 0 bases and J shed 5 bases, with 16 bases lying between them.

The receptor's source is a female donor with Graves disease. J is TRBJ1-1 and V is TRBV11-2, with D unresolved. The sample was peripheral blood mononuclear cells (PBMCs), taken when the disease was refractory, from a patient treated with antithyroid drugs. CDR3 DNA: TGTGCCAGCAGCTTAGATCTCGGCTCCCGAGGGACTGAAGCTTTCTTT. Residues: CASSLDLGSRGTEAFF. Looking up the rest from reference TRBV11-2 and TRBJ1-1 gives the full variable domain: EAGVAQSPRYKIIEKRQSVAFWCNPISGHATLYWYQQILGQGPKLLIQFQNNGVVDDSQLPKDRFSAERLKGVDSTLKIQPAKLEDSAVYLCASSLDLGSRGTEAFFGQGTRLTVV.